Presented here are 24 T cell receptor beta chains from one specimen sequenced in a study of blood T cell repertoires in COVID-19. The method was immunoSEQ multiplex PCR; TCRdb's version includes in-frame clones alone and lacks a portion of them. Among approximately 11,000 clones, 88% were seen once, and the ten largest hold roughly 4.4%. Sequences were obtained from peripheral blood. These receptors originate from a human donor in a cohort sampled during active COVID-19.

The chain employs TRBV19 and TRBJ2-3, with D perhaps matching TRBD2 (5 bases). The V gene lost 3 bases and the J gene lost 2 bases, with 12 bases spanning the gap. The germline V gene encodes CDR1 LNHDA and CDR2 SQIVND (reference sequence). The CDR3 has 15 amino acids. For the CDR3, the DNA is TGTGCCAGTAGTATCCGGGGAGCAATCACAGATACGCAGTATTTT. It yields the protein CASSIRGAITDTQYF.

This clone came up a few times. The chain links TRBV11-2 to TRBJ2-1; perhaps TRBD2 as D (6 bases). CDR3 length equals 18 residues. Germline V lookup: CDR1 SGHAT, CDR2 FQNNGV. Trimming pared 3 bases from V and 0 bases from J, leaving 18 bases between. The CDR3 sequence: CASSFTPRWRGSYNEQFF. Written as DNA, the CDR3 is TGTGCCAGCAGCTTCACCCCACGATGGCGGGGCTCCTACAATGAGCAGTTCTTC.

In DNA, the CDR3 is TGTGCCACCAGCCAGACAGGGATCGGCAATGAGCAGTTCTTC. Protein: CATSQTGIGNEQFF. J is TRBJ2-1 and V is TRBV24-1, with 7 bases that match TRBD1. Germline V gene sequence: CDR1 KGHDR, CDR2 SFDVKD. This CDR3 has 14 amino acids. The V gene end was trimmed by 7 bases and the J gene end by 6 bases; junction bases not matched to a gene: 8.

The chain uses TRBV18 and TRBJ2-2; 8 nucleotides align to TRBD1. Germline V gene data show CDR1 as KGHSH and CDR2 as LQKENI. V lost 0 bases, J lost 0 bases, and 6 bases stayed unmatched. This CDR3 spans 18 amino acids. CDR3 bases: TGTGCCAGCTCACCACCGAGTCAGGGGGCCGCGAACACCGGGGAGCTGTTTTTT. Its translation: CASSPPSQGAANTGELFF.

The genes are TRBV7-2 and TRBJ2-1; 16 bases match TRBD2. J lost 4 bases, V lost 0 bases, and 9 bases had no gene match. CDR1 SGHTA and CDR2 FQGNSA come from the germline V gene. CDR3 length equals 20 residues. This chain's CDR3 is CASSLARGTSGRAAYNEQFF. Written as DNA, the CDR3 is TGTGCCAGCAGCTTAGCCCGGGGGACTAGCGGGAGGGCCGCGTACAATGAGCAGTTCTTC.

V and J are TRBV9 and TRBJ1-2; TRBD1 aligns across 8 bases. After removal of 4 bases from V and 4 bases from J, the junction contained 6 bases not matched to a gene. This CDR3 has 14 residues. CDR1 SGDLS and CDR2 YYNGEE come from the germline V gene. CDR3 DNA: TGTGCCAGCAGCCCCGACAGGGGTTTCTATGGCTACACCTTC. Amino acids: CASSPDRGFYGYTF.

Only a few counts were recorded for this clone. The chain couples TRBV7-9 to TRBJ2-2; 7 bases match TRBD2. Looked up from germline, CDR1 is SEHNR and CDR2 is FQNEAQ (reference sequence). CDR3 length: 17 amino acids. V shed 5 bases and J 7 bases; nucleotides not matched to a gene: 16. CDR3 sequence (DNA): TGTGCCAGCAGCCCGTTCCCCGAGCGGGGTCTCGGCGGGGAGCTGTTTTTT. This gives the protein CASSPFPERGLGGELFF.

This clone was seen only a few times. This chain links TRBV5-1 with TRBJ1-3; 7 bases align to TRBD1. Germline assignment: CDR1 SGHRS and CDR2 YFSETQ. The junction had 4 bases not matched to a gene; V was cut back by 4 bases and J by 0 bases. The CDR3 extends over 15 amino acids. Here the CDR3 reads CASSRDRVSGNTIYF. The CDR3 bases are TGCGCCAGCAGCCGTGACAGGGTCTCTGGAAACACCATATATTTT.

This chain joins TRBV6-4 and TRBJ1-1, with 8 nucleotides matching TRBD1. Trimming cost V 2 bases and J 10 bases; bases outside gene matches: 3. This CDR3 contains 12 residues. CDR1 and CDR2 from the germline V gene are MRHNA and SNTAGT. The CDR3 coding sequence is TGTGCCAGCAGTGACAGGACAGGGAGAGCTTTCTTT. As protein: CASSDRTGRAFF.

This chain uses TRBV29-1 with TRBJ2-1, with 9 bases identical to TRBD2. The germline V gene encodes CDR1 SQVTM and CDR2 ANQGSEA. V was pared by 7 bases and J by 3 bases, with 7 bases of the junction left unmatched. There are 14 residues in the CDR3. This chain's CDR3 is CSAEGTSSYNEQFF. The DNA for the CDR3 is TGCAGCGCTGAGGGGACTAGCAGCTACAATGAGCAGTTCTTC.

The chain links TRBV7-8 to TRBJ2-5; 7 positions match TRBD2. V shed 3 bases, J shed 4 bases, and the junction held 5 bases outside the gene matches. CDR3 length equals 14 residues. The V gene's germline CDR1 is SGHVS and CDR2 FQNEAQ. The CDR3 is CASSLGGRRETQYF. As DNA, the CDR3 is TGTGCCAGCAGCTTGGGCGGGAGAAGAGAGACCCAGTACTTC.

The rearrangement uses TRBV5-4 and TRBJ2-1; the D gene is possibly TRBD2 (5 bases). With 4 bases removed from V and 9 bases from J, the gap between germline ends came to 20 bases. The CDR3 spans 15 residues. Germline values: CDR1 SGHNT, CDR2 YYREEE (reference sequence). Here the CDR3 reads CASSHEDSSRREQFF. Written as DNA, the CDR3 is TGTGCCAGCAGCCATGAGGACTCCTCGAGGCGTGAGCAGTTCTTC.

This chain joins TRBV5-8 and TRBJ2-5; D is unclear. CDR1 is SGHTS, CDR2 YDEGEE, per germline. V was shortened by 0 bases and J by 1 base, with 7 bases between the two germline ends. CDR3 length: 14 amino acids. The CDR3 DNA follows: TGTGCCAGCAGCTTGGAGATCAGCCAAGAGACCCAGTACTTC. Protein product: CASSLEISQETQYF.

This chain connects TRBV7-8 to TRBJ2-2; D gene uncertain. Trimming stripped 3 bases from V and 4 bases from J, with 3 bases between. CDR1 is SGHVS, CDR2 FQNEAQ, per germline. The CDR3 extends over 12 amino acids. The CDR3 DNA sequence: TGTGCCAGCAGCTTCGGCACCGGGGAGCTGTTTTTT. Translated: CASSFGTGELFF. Full variable domain (rest looked up from reference TRBV7-8 and TRBJ2-2): GAGVSQSPRYKVAKRGQDVALRCDPISGHVSLFWYQQALGQGPEFLTYFQNEAQLDKSGLPSDRFFAERPEGSVSTLKIQRTQQEDSAVYLCASSFGTGELFFGEGSRLTVL.

The chain recombines TRBV4-3 with TRBJ2-7, with a tentative D call TRBD2 (5 bases). Per the germline V gene, CDR1 is LGHNA and CDR2 is YSLEER. The length of the CDR3 is 15 residues. Between the trimmed V and J ends, which lost 0 bases and 4 bases, there was a span of 13 bases. CDR3 loop: CASSQDKGTGYEQYF. The CDR3 DNA reads as TGCGCCAGCAGCCAAGACAAGGGTACGGGGTACGAGCAGTACTTC.

This clone was seen a handful of times. The gene calls are TRBV2 and TRBJ1-2; 8 bases agree with TRBD1. The CDR3 runs to 13 residues. The junction had 8 bases not matched to a gene; V was cut back by 8 bases and J by 6 bases. Germline assignment: CDR1 SNHLY and CDR2 FYNNEI. The CDR3 is CASHPDRGHGYTF. The CDR3 nucleotides are TGTGCCAGCCACCCCGACAGGGGCCATGGCTACACCTTC.

The chain combines TRBV10-2 with TRBJ2-7; 11 positions match TRBD2. The CDR3 spans 14 residues. V lost 2 bases and J lost 4; bases outside the gene matches: 1. Germline CDR1 is WSHSY and CDR2 is SAAADI. In DNA form, the CDR3 reads TGCGCCAGCAGTGAGACTAGCGGGAGTTACGAGCAGTACTTC. The encoded protein is CASSETSGSYEQYF.

The chain is built from TRBV4-1 and TRBJ2-3; 8 positions match TRBD2. Germline loops: CDR1 MGHRA, CDR2 YSYEKL. The trim removed 1 base at V and 3 bases at J, leaving 6 bases unmatched. This CDR3 has 16 residues. DNA for the CDR3: TGCGCCAGCAGCCAAGTATCCAGCGGGAGAACAGATACGCAGTATTTT. Protein sequence: CASSQVSSGRTDTQYF.

In DNA form, the CDR3 reads TGCGCCAGCAGCCGGGGAGAGGGCTTTGGTGAAAAACTGTTTTTT. It codes for CASSRGEGFGEKLFF. V gene TRBV4-1 combines with J gene TRBJ1-4; unclear D gene. The V and J ends lost 4 bases and 7 bases respectively, with 16 bases between them. The CDR3 runs 15 residues. Germline V gene lookup returns CDR1 MGHRA and CDR2 YSYEKL.

This chain links TRBV5-5 with TRBJ2-2; D may be TRBD2 (6 bases). CDR3 length: 16 residues. The ends were cut back, 2 bases at V and 4 bases at J, with 15 bases in the middle. Germline V gene data show CDR1 as SGHKS and CDR2 as YYEKEE (reference sequence). The CDR3 region is CASSFGSGRATGELFF. The CDR3 coding sequence is TGTGCCAGCAGCTTCGGGAGCGGCAGAGCCACCGGGGAGCTGTTTTTT.

This chain joins TRBV6-1 and TRBJ2-3; TRBD2 matches 12 bases. CDR3 size: 15 residues. With 2 bases clipped from V and 4 bases from J, the junction kept 1 base outside the gene matches. The germline gives CDR1 MNHNS, CDR2 SASEGT. The CDR3 region has the DNA TGTGCCAGCAGTGAACTAGCGGGAGGGCCAGATACGCAGTATTTT. Protein product: CASSELAGGPDTQYF.

This clone was seen a single time. This chain uses TRBV11-2 with TRBJ1-4; 8 nucleotides match TRBD1. The junction had 15 bases not matched to a gene; V was cut back by 0 bases and J by 3 bases. The CDR3 is made up of 20 amino acids. Germline V CDR1 and CDR2: SGHAT, FQNNGV. The CDR3 region has the DNA TGTGCCAGCAGCTTAGATCGAGGCAGGGGGCGCATCGGATCTAATGAAAAACTGTTTTTT. Its protein product is CASSLDRGRGRIGSNEKLFF.

The rearrangement links TRBV20-1 to TRBJ2-1, with a possible D match to TRBD2 (6 bases). V gave up 3 bases and J gave up 1 base, with 13 bases separating them. The CDR3 loop spans 15 amino acids. The germline CDR1 and CDR2 sequences are DFQATT and SNEGSKA (reference sequence). The CDR3 sequence is CSASGSAGSYNEQFF. In DNA, the CDR3 is TGCAGTGCTAGTGGCAGCGCGGGGTCCTACAATGAGCAGTTCTTC.

V gene TRBV19 combines with J gene TRBJ1-2; unclear D gene. Germline V gene lookup returns CDR1 LNHDA and CDR2 SQIVND (reference sequence). V was pared by 6 bases and J by 5 bases, with 13 bases between. CDR3 length: 13 amino acids. This CDR3 reads CASRDGESYGYTF. The DNA of the CDR3 is TGTGCCAGTAGAGATGGGGAGAGTTATGGCTACACCTTC.